This TCR beta chain came from a study of blood T cell repertoires in COVID-19. The overall study: Some COVID-19 samples were acute and others convalescent; all came from the United States, Italy and Spain. The cDNA or gDNA used as material had been derived from T cells, B-cell-depleted T cells, or PBMCs.

The method was immunoSEQ multiplex PCR; TCRdb's version includes in-frame clones alone and lacks a portion of them. The sample lists roughly 300,000 clones, 65% to 90% seen once, with roughly 13% in the top ten. The sample holds a few counts of this clone. The germline CDR1 and CDR2 sequences are GTSNPN and SVGIG (reference sequence). V was shortened by 3 bases and J by 4 bases, with 17 bases between the two germline ends. The CDR3 covers 15 residues. Sequencing was done on a sample of peripheral blood. V usage is TRBV30 and J usage is TRBJ2-3, with D tentatively TRBD2 (6 bases). This TCR was sampled from a human donor in a cohort sampled during active COVID-19. The CDR3 nucleotides read TGTGCCTGGAGGTATGGGGGGACGGTCGCAGATACGCAGTATTTT. This gives the protein CAWRYGGTVADTQYF.